This T cell receptor beta chain was recorded in a study of control samples from healthy donors and cancer patients (TCRdb year 2020). Library preparation used the immunoSEQ multiplex PCR assay. TCRdb took over this immuneACCESS table, retaining in-frame rearrangements with V and J assigned. Such tables are incomplete; in checked studies, under half of the missing clones stem from an unresolved V gene, and the remainder is unexplained. This sample is represented by under 450,000 clones; approximately 92% of them were singletons. The leading ten clones occupy around 6.4% of the sample. Regarding this clone: This clone's antigen is unknown. Qualities for individual bases were not recorded, and no much larger clone is one base off.

The TCR comes from a man aged 40-55 years with head and neck cancer. The specimen sequenced was PBMCs.

The DNA sequence is TGTGCCAGCAGCTTCGGGACTAGCAGAGAGGAGCAGTACTTC. Its coded protein is CASSFGTSREEQYF. The chain is assembled from TRBV5-6 and TRBJ2-7, and TRBD2 aligns with 9 junction nucleotides. The germline V gene provides CDR1 SGHDT and CDR2 YYEEEE. Clipping removes 2 bases from V and 7 bases from J, with 7 as the unmatched junction base count. Counted from cysteine to phenylalanine, this CDR3 has 14 amino acids. The sequence is cut down to CDR3 DNA, 42 bases in frame from base 1. With the rest looked up from the reference TRBV5-6 and TRBJ2-7 genes rather than sequenced, the full variable domain is DAGVTQSPTHLIKTRGQQVTLRCSPKSGHDTVSWYQQALGQGPQFIFQYYEEEERQRGNFPDRFSGHQFPNYSSELNVNALLLGDSALYLCASSFGTSREEQYFGPGTRLTVT.